Sequencing of this T cell receptor beta chain was carried out in a study of metastatic and nonmetastatic thyroid tumors. Before thyroid surgery, none of the patients had received any treatment. CDR1 is MDHEN and CDR2 is SYDVKM in the germline V gene. There are 16 residues in the CDR3. V was shortened by 7 bases and J by 5 bases, with 24 bases between the two germline ends. As originally analysed: CDR3 was compared across clinicopathological groups, and the resulting differences were used to build a distant-metastasis classifier for papillary thyroid cancer. TCRdb re-clonotyped the PCR reads through MiXCR. The V and J calls follow TCRdb's processing rather than the paper's. This table holds tens of thousands of clones, 24% found once. In the case of this clone: Its antigen remains unknown.

Study-level results: Relative to benign nodules, malignant thyroid tumors were reportedly characterized by significantly elevated TCR beta diversity in blood and tumor.

The TCR originated in a female donor with papillary thyroid cancer or a benign thyroid nodule (not recorded which). Some clones in this sample may be carry-over from other donors' samples. The sequenced sample was tumor tissue. The rearrangement uses TRBV28 and TRBJ2-7, with D perhaps given as TRBD1 or TRBD2 (7 bases each). DNA for the CDR3: TGTGCCAGCATCCCAGGGCACAGGGGAGGGTGGAACGAGCAGTACTTC. Its translation is CASIPGHRGGWNEQYF.